What follows are 4 T cell receptor beta chains derived from one specimen sequenced in a study of neurological immune-mediated disorders. One entry per CDR3 protein, called by TCRdb with MiXCR from the 5' RACE reads. Among fewer than 60,000 distinct CDR3 sequences listed, 10% to 15% were seen once. Stated time point: longitudinal time-point 2. Sequences were obtained from PBMCs. The receptors were gathered from a male donor with HTLV-1-associated myelopathy (HAM/TSP).

This clonotype was detected ten times or more. The rearrangement joins TRBV3-1 to TRBJ1-4; D is undetermined. Trimming took 2 bases from V and 2 from J, leaving 6 bases between them. Germline CDR1 is LGHDT and CDR2 is YNNKEL (reference sequence). The CDR3 runs to 14 residues. In DNA form, the CDR3 reads TGTGCCAGCAGCCAACGGGGTACTAATGAAAAACTGTTTTTT. It codes for CASSQRGTNEKLFF.

In this sample, this clonotype turned up many times. The chain is built from TRBV27 and TRBJ1-1; 8 positions match TRBD1. V gave up 5 bases and J gave up 0 bases; unmatched junction bases: 8. Germline V CDR1 and CDR2: MNHEY, SMNVEV (reference sequence). The CDR3 totals 16 residues. CDR3 coding DNA: TGTGCCAGCAGTCAGGGGGCAGGGGTGATGAACACTGAAGCTTTCTTT. Encoded protein: CASSQGAGVMNTEAFF.

This clonotype was observed at least ten times. The gene calls are TRBV2 and TRBJ2-1; TRBD2 matches at 11 bases. From germline, CDR1 is SNHLY and CDR2 FYNNEI. The CDR3 extends over 14 amino acids. The V gene end was trimmed by 11 bases and the J gene end by 8 bases; junction bases not matched to a gene: 11. CDR3 amino acids: CALRASGGRYEQFF. The CDR3, as DNA: TGTGCCCTCAGGGCTAGCGGGGGGCGGTATGAGCAGTTCTTC.

In this sample, this clonotype turned up many times. The chain carries TRBV5-1 and TRBJ2-7, with D possibly TRBD1 on 6 matching bases. Trimming took off 0 bases at V and 5 bases at J, with 12 bases between the two ends. Germline CDR1 reads SGHRS; CDR2 reads YFSETQ. This CDR3 spans 14 amino acids. CDR3 nucleotide sequence: TGCGCCAGCAGCTTGGGCAGGGGTGTTAACGAGCAGTACTTC. It yields the protein CASSLGRGVNEQYF.